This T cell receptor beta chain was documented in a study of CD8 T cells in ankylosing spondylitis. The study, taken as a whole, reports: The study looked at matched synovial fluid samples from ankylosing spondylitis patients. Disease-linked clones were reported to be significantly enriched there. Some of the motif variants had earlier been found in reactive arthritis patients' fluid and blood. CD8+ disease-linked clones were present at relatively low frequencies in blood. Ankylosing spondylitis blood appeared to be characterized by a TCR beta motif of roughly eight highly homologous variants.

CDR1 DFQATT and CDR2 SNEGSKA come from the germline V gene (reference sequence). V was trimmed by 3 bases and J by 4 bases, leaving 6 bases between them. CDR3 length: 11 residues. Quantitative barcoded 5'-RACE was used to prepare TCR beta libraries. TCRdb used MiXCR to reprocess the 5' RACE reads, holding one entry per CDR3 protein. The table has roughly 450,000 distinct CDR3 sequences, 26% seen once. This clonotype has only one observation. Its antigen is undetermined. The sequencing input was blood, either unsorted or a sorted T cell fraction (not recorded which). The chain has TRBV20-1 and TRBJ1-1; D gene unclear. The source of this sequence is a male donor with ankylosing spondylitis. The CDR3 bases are TGCAGTGCTAGCACAGTCACTGAAGCTTTCTTT. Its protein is CSASTVTEAFF.